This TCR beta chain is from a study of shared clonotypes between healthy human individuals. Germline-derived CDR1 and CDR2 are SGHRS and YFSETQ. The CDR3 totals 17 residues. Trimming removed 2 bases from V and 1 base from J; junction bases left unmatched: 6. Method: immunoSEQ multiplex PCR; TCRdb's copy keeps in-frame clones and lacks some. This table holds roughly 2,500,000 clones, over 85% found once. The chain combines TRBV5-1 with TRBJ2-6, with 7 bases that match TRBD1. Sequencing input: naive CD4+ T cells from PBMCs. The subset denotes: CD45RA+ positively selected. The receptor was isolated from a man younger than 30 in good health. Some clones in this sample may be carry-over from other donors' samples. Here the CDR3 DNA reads TGCGCCAGCAGCTTACAGGGGCCCAGATCTGGGGCCAACGTCCTGACTTTC. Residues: CASSLQGPRSGANVLTF. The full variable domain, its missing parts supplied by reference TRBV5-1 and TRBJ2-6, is KAGVTQTPRYLIKTRGQQVTLSCSPISGHRSVSWYQQTPGQGLQFLFEYFSETQRNKGNFPGRFSGRQFSNSRSEMNVSTLELGDSALYLCASSLQGPRSGANVLTFGAGSRLTVL.